This TCR beta chain came from a study of graft-versus-host responses after intestinal transplantation. About the research overall: Every recipient had anti-thymocyte globulin induction and two to four years of tacrolimus plus steroids.

Points from the study as a whole: Among recipient marrow samples, GvH clones were found; some appeared first in ileum or blood.

The protocol was immunoSEQ multiplex PCR, while the TCRdb copy is restricted to in-frame clones and leaves out a portion. This table has about 83,000 clones, 85% to 90% appearing once. The CDR3 extends over 15 amino acids. Germline values: CDR1 ENHRY, CDR2 SYGVKD. The V end was cut by 0 bases, the J end by 4 bases, with 12 bases between. Concerning this clone itself: Its matching antigen is unknown.

This TCR came from a human donor who received an intestinal transplant. The material sequenced was unstimulated CD4+ T cells sorted from spleen or lymph node cells, taken before intestinal transplant. The chain links TRBV10-3 to TRBJ1-1; maybe TRBD1 (5 bases). The CDR3 DNA reads TGTGCCATCAGTGAGTCGACTTGGGGCGCCACTGAAGCTTTCTTT. Translation gives CAISESTWGATEAFF.